What follows are 31 T cell receptor beta chains derived from one specimen sequenced in a study of T cell responses to AZD1222 COVID-19 vaccine. Here immunoSEQ multiplex PCR was the method, and the copy in TCRdb shows in-frame clones only, minus some. Among 140,000 to 150,000 clones listed, more than 85% were seen once. The sample consisted of peripheral blood, taken on day 0 of AZD1222 vaccination. These receptors were collected from an adult in good health.

This clone has only one observation. The chain joins TRBV6-5 to TRBJ1-2; maybe TRBD1 (5 bases). Trimming stripped 6 bases from V and 8 bases from J, with 19 bases between. Germline CDR1 reads MNHEY; CDR2 reads SVGAGI. This CDR3 spans 14 amino acids. The CDR3 nucleotides are TGTGCCAGCAGCCTCGACAGCCGTCCTGGAGGCTACACCTTC. This encodes CASSLDSRPGGYTF.

The chain couples TRBV6-5 to TRBJ1-2; maybe TRBD1 (5 bases). Per germline, CDR1 MNHEY and CDR2 SVGAGI. The length of the CDR3 is 13 residues. V lost 5 bases to trimming and J lost 8 bases, with 15 bases between them. The CDR3 protein is CASSPLERDGYTF. CDR3 bases: TGTGCCAGCAGTCCCCTCGAGAGGGACGGCTACACCTTC.

The rearrangement joins TRBV6-5 to TRBJ2-7, with 9 bases identical to TRBD1. V lost 6 bases, J lost 5 bases, and 8 bases stayed unmatched. This CDR3 is 14 amino acids long. Germline loops: CDR1 MNHEY, CDR2 SVGAGI. DNA of the CDR3: TGTGCCAGCAGACTACTGACAGGGGGGGACGAGCAGTACTTC. Protein sequence: CASRLLTGGDEQYF.

The V call is TRBV7-6, the J call TRBJ1-2; 7 positions match TRBD1. The CDR3 is 14 amino acids. Looked up from germline, CDR1 is SGHVS and CDR2 is FNYEAQ. The trim removed 6 bases at V and 3 bases at J, leaving 7 bases unmatched. The CDR3 DNA sequence: TGTGCCAGCAGTTCCGGGACAGCCGACTATGGCTACACCTTC. This translates into CASSSGTADYGYTF.

CDR3 sequence reads: CASSLTRDTQYF. The DNA for the CDR3 is TGTGCCAGCAGCCTGACTAGGGATACGCAGTATTTT. The chain joins TRBV6-5 to TRBJ2-3, with D perhaps matching TRBD2 (6 bases). The CDR3 length is 12 residues. Germline V gene sequence: CDR1 MNHEY, CDR2 SVGAGI. Between the trimmed V and J ends, which lost 6 bases and 6 bases, there was a span of 10 bases.

The rearrangement joins TRBV5-1 to TRBJ2-2; D gene unclear. Germline-derived CDR1 and CDR2 are SGHRS and YFSETQ. The V and J ends lost 3 bases and 4 bases respectively, with 7 bases between them. This CDR3 is built from 13 residues. For the CDR3, the DNA is TGCGCCAGCAGCTACCCTGGCACCGGGGAGCTGTTTTTT. Translated: CASSYPGTGELFF.

The rearrangement uses TRBV27 and TRBJ2-5; D unclear. Germline CDR1 MNHEY, CDR2 SMNVEV (reference sequence). Trimming shortened V by 4 bases and J by 4 bases, and 10 bases separated the two germline ends. CDR3 length: 13 residues. CDR3 nucleotide sequence: TGTGCCAGCAGTTGGGGTTGGGGAGAGACCCAGTACTTC. Its translation is CASSWGWGETQYF.

This chain links TRBV11-2 with TRBJ1-1; the D is unclear. V was clipped by 5 bases and J by 0 bases, with 10 bases between them. Germline V gene sequence: CDR1 SGHAT, CDR2 FQNNGV. There are 14 residues in the CDR3. The DNA for the CDR3 is TGTGCCAGCAGCCAGGAGAACATGAACACTGAAGCTTTCTTT. This sequence encodes CASSQENMNTEAFF. The entire variable domain, with the rest obtained from reference TRBV11-2 and TRBJ1-1, is as follows: EAGVAQSPRYKIIEKRQSVAFWCNPISGHATLYWYQQILGQGPKLLIQFQNNGVVDDSQLPKDRFSAERLKGVDSTLKIQPAKLEDSAVYLCASSQENMNTEAFFGQGTRLTVV.

The rearrangement joins TRBV2 to TRBJ1-4; D perhaps matches TRBD1 (5 bases). With 9 bases removed from V and 7 bases from J, the gap between germline ends came to 18 bases. Germline-derived CDR1 and CDR2 are SNHLY and FYNNEI. The CDR3 spans 14 residues. The CDR3 sequence: CARSSGREREKLFF. DNA of the CDR3: TGTGCCAGATCTTCCGGCAGGGAACGTGAAAAACTGTTTTTT. Filled out from reference TRBV2 and TRBJ1-4, the complete variable domain reads EPEVTQTPSHQVTQMGQEVILRCVPISNHLYFYWYRQILGQKVEFLVSFYNNEISEKSEIFDDQFSVERPDGSNFTLKIRSTKLEDSAMYFCARSSGREREKLFFGSGTQLSVL.

The chain has TRBV3-1 (or the pseudogene TRBV3-2) and TRBJ1-1; TRBD1 matches 7 bases. Trimming at V came to 4 bases and at J to 1 base, leaving 21 bases not matched to a gene. The CDR3 runs 20 residues. Germline-derived CDR1 and CDR2 are LGHDT and YNNKEL (reference sequence). The CDR3 bases are TGTGCCAGCAGCCCCTCGGAGGGGTCTTCCTGGACAGGCCGGAACACTGAAGCTTTCTTT. Its protein product is CASSPSEGSSWTGRNTEAFF.

The rearrangement joins TRBV6-1 to TRBJ2-7, with D perhaps matching TRBD2 (5 bases). This CDR3 contains 14 residues. The ends were cut back, 1 base at V and 3 bases at J, with 10 bases in the middle. Germline V CDR1 and CDR2: MNHNS, SASEGT. The CDR3 sequence is CASSEGGRDYEQYF. The CDR3 DNA sequence: TGTGCCAGCAGTGAAGGAGGACGGGACTACGAGCAGTACTTC.

As concerns this clone: In the same sample, other DNA sequences code for this CDR3. The gene calls are TRBV3-1 (or the pseudogene TRBV3-2) and TRBJ2-6, with D unresolved. Germline CDR1 LGHDT, CDR2 YNNKEL (reference sequence). CDR3 length equals 13 residues. Trimming removed 7 bases at V and 0 bases at J, with 4 bases between. The CDR3 coding sequence is TGTGCCAGCACGAGCTCTGGGGCCAACGTCCTGACTTTC. It specifies CASTSSGANVLTF.

The gene calls are TRBV7-8 and TRBJ1-1; D not certain. Germline V gene sequence: CDR1 SGHVS, CDR2 FQNEAQ. The CDR3 runs to 14 residues. V dropped 5 bases and J dropped 0 bases, with 10 bases sitting between them. Here the CDR3 DNA reads TGTGCCAGCAGCGTCCGCACGATGAACACTGAAGCTTTCTTT. Translated, it gives CASSVRTMNTEAFF.

The rearrangement uses TRBV4-1 and TRBJ1-5; D remains unclear. V dropped 0 bases and J dropped 5 bases, with 5 bases sitting between them. CDR3 length: 13 amino acids. The V gene's germline CDR1 is MGHRA and CDR2 YSYEKL. CDR3 in DNA: TGCGCCAGCAGCCAAGACGGGGATCAGCCCCAGCATTTT. This gives the protein CASSQDGDQPQHF.

This chain links TRBV9 with TRBJ1-5; D unresolved. Germline CDR1 reads SGDLS; CDR2 reads YYNGEE. The CDR3 runs 15 residues. Trimming pared 0 bases from V and 0 bases from J, leaving 7 bases between. The CDR3 loop is CASSVDGDSNQPQHF. The DNA of the CDR3 is TGTGCCAGCAGCGTAGATGGTGATAGCAATCAGCCCCAGCATTTT.

Only a few counts were recorded for this clone. This rearrangement joins TRBV7-8 to TRBJ2-3; a possible D gene is TRBD2 (6 bases). The germline V gene has CDR1 SGHVS and CDR2 FQNEAQ. CDR3 size: 15 residues. V was trimmed by 5 bases and J by 1 base, leaving 13 bases between them. CDR3 coding DNA: TGTGCCAGCAGCCGAGGGACTTATGGCACAGATACGCAGTATTTT. This gives the protein CASSRGTYGTDTQYF.

The chain carries TRBV6-2 or TRBV6-3 and TRBJ2-1; weak D call: TRBD1 (5 bases). The V end lost 5 bases, the J end lost 12 bases, and 23 bases lay between the germline ends. The CDR3 covers 15 residues. From germline, CDR1 is MNHEY and CDR2 SVGEGT. The CDR3 DNA sequence: TGTGCCAGCAGTATTCTAGGGGCGACCACCACGGGGCAGTTCTTC. The encoded protein is CASSILGATTTGQFF.

V gene TRBV6-5 combines with J gene TRBJ2-2; 9 bases are a match to TRBD1. Germline trimming cut 6 bases from V and 8 bases from J; bases unmatched to any gene: 7. Germline values: CDR1 MNHEY, CDR2 SVGAGI. The CDR3 is 14 amino acids. The CDR3 here is CASRMGQGWGELFF. CDR3 nucleotides: TGTGCCAGCAGAATGGGACAGGGATGGGGGGAGCTGTTTTTT.

The chain has TRBV5-1 and TRBJ2-1, with 7 positions matching TRBD1. Germline CDR1 and CDR2: SGHRS and YFSETQ. The J segment lost 3 bases and the V segment lost 3 bases, leaving 6 bases of the junction unmatched. This CDR3 has 15 amino acids. The CDR3 reads CASSSGTEFYNEQFF. DNA of the CDR3: TGCGCCAGCAGCTCGGGGACAGAATTCTACAATGAGCAGTTCTTC.

This clone showed up just a few times. The J gene is TRBJ1-2, the V gene TRBV19; 10 bases agree with TRBD1. V lost 4 bases to trimming and J lost 4 bases; unmatched junction nucleotides: 6. Germline V gene sequence: CDR1 LNHDA, CDR2 SQIVND (reference sequence). The CDR3 is made up of 15 amino acids. This chain's CDR3 is CASSTSGQGGYGYTF. The CDR3 DNA sequence: TGTGCCAGTAGTACTTCCGGACAGGGGGGCTATGGCTACACCTTC.

V usage is TRBV29-1 and J usage is TRBJ2-2, with D possibly called TRBD1 or TRBD2 (6 bases each). This CDR3 region has 16 residues. Trimming left V 7 bases short and J 2 bases short, with 20 bases between. The germline gives CDR1 SQVTM, CDR2 ANQGSEA. CDR3 loop: CSARPRGDNNTGELFF. The CDR3 DNA sequence: TGCAGCGCCCGCCCGAGGGGGGACAATAACACCGGGGAGCTGTTTTTT.

This clone was observed a single time. The chain has TRBV9 and TRBJ2-1, with D perhaps TRBD2 (6 bases). This CDR3 region has 14 residues. Germline assignment: CDR1 SGDLS and CDR2 YYNGEE. V was clipped by 4 bases and J by 0 bases, with 8 bases between them. DNA for the CDR3: TGTGCCAGCAGCACCGGGAGCTCCTACAATGAGCAGTTCTTC. It translates to CASSTGSSYNEQFF.

The chain links TRBV2 to TRBJ1-5; D is unresolved. The V and J ends lost 5 bases and 13 bases respectively, with 15 bases between them. The germline V gene has CDR1 SNHLY and CDR2 FYNNEI. This CDR3 is built from 12 residues. CDR3 residues: CASSSRSENQHF. Written as DNA, the CDR3 is TGTGCCAGCAGTTCCCGGTCCGAAAATCAGCATTTT.

The J gene is TRBJ2-3, the V gene TRBV7-3; 12 bases are a match to TRBD2. Germline trimming cut 5 bases from V and 5 bases from J; bases unmatched to any gene: 8. Germline V gene sequence: CDR1 SGHTA, CDR2 FQGTGA. The CDR3 covers 16 residues. The CDR3 coding sequence is TGTGCCAGCAGCCCCGGACTAGCGGGGACCTTAGATACGCAGTATTTT. This sequence encodes CASSPGLAGTLDTQYF.

This sequence joins TRBV5-4 and TRBJ1-6; the match to TRBD1 covers 9 bases. This CDR3 has 15 amino acids. The V and J ends lost 0 bases and 10 bases, in that order; junction bases with no gene match: 5. Germline V gene lookup returns CDR1 SGHNT and CDR2 YYREEE (reference sequence). The CDR3 loop is CASSLDRTGVSPLHF. CDR3 sequence (DNA): TGTGCCAGCAGCTTGGATCGGACAGGGGTGTCACCCCTCCACTTT.

The chain recombines TRBV19 with TRBJ1-5, with D unresolved. Germline-derived CDR1 and CDR2 are LNHDA and SQIVND (reference sequence). The CDR3 runs 12 residues. Trimming pared 5 bases from V and 7 bases from J, leaving 9 bases between. The CDR3 DNA follows: TGTGCCAGTAGTGAACAAGAGCAGCCCCAGCATTTT. This encodes CASSEQEQPQHF.

This clone has only one observation. The chain carries TRBV13 and TRBJ1-1; a possible D gene is TRBD1 (6 bases). Trimming pared 5 bases from V and 4 bases from J, leaving 14 bases between. CDR1 is PRHDT and CDR2 is FYEKMQ in the germline V gene (reference sequence). This CDR3 spans 14 amino acids. The CDR3 nucleotides are TGTGCCAGCAGCCCCCGTGGCAGGGGCACTGAAGCTTTCTTT. Its protein is CASSPRGRGTEAFF.

V is TRBV6-1 and J is TRBJ1-1, with no clear D. CDR1 MNHNS and CDR2 SASEGT come from the germline V gene. Trimming stripped 2 bases from V and 3 bases from J, with 13 bases between. This CDR3 has 15 amino acids. The CDR3 region has the DNA TGTGCCAGCAGTGAAACACCCATCTGGGACACTGAAGCTTTCTTT. It yields the protein CASSETPIWDTEAFF.

The chain uses TRBV6-1 and TRBJ1-6; D might be TRBD1 (5 bases). V shed 3 bases and J shed 4 bases, with 16 bases lying between them. Germline CDR1 reads MNHNS; CDR2 reads SASEGT. This CDR3 region has 17 residues. CDR3 coding DNA: TGTGCCAGCAGTGAGTTGCAGGGTGGCTTTTATAATTCACCCCTCCACTTT. As protein: CASSELQGGFYNSPLHF.

As concerns this clone: The sample carries other DNA sequences with the same CDR3. The chain links TRBV5-6 to TRBJ2-7; TRBD1 might be the D (6 bases). The CDR3 length is 12 residues. V lost 2 bases and J 4 bases, leaving 7 bases between the germline ends. The germline CDR1 and CDR2 sequences are SGHDT and YYEEEE. The CDR3 region is CASSFDRYEQYF. CDR3 bases: TGTGCCAGCAGCTTTGACAGGTACGAGCAGTACTTC.

This sequence joins TRBV6-1 and TRBJ2-3; 10 bases agree with TRBD1. V gave up 3 bases and J gave up 2 bases; unmatched junction bases: 5. This CDR3 is 16 amino acids long. Germline V CDR1 and CDR2: MNHNS, SASEGT. The CDR3 nucleotides read TGTGCCAGCAGTGACCGGGACAGGGGACCCACAGATACGCAGTATTTT. It encodes CASSDRDRGPTDTQYF.